This T cell receptor beta chain was retrieved from a study of blood T cell repertoires in COVID-19. About the study: Acute and convalescent COVID-19 specimens originated in the United States, Italy and Spain.

Trimming took 6 bases from V and 0 from J; bases not matched to a gene: 5. The germline gives CDR1 SNHLY, CDR2 FYNNEI. CDR3 size: 16 residues. Produced via immunoSEQ multiplex PCR; TCRdb's table is partial and in-frame only. The data hold under 150,000 clones, with roughly four fifths observed a single time. The clonotype comes from a man aged 30 to 39 who had recovered from COVID-19. What was sequenced was PBMCs or T cells enriched from blood (not recorded which). V usage is TRBV2 and J usage is TRBJ1-5, with 10 bases identical to TRBD1. DNA of the CDR3: TGTGCCAGCAGGGGGGACAGGGGCCTTAGCAATCAGCCCCAGCATTTT. Protein sequence: CASRGDRGLSNQPQHF.